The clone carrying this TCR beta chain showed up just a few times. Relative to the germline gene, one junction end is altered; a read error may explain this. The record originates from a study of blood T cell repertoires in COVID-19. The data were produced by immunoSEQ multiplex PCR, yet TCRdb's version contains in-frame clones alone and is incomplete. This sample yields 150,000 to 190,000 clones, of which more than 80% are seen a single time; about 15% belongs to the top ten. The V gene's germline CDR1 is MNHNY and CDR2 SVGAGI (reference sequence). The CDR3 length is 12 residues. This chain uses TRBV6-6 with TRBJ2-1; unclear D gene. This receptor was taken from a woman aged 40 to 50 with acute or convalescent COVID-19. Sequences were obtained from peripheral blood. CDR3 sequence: CASSYSDKEQFF. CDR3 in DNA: TGTGCCAGCAGTTACTCAGACAAGGAGCAGTTCTTC.